This T cell receptor beta chain was found in a study of T cell repertoires in cytomegalovirus infection. For the study at large: It was the public TCR beta signatures that indicated both CMV infection and matching HLA type.

Findings and caveats of the study: HLA-C-restricted, CMV-specific TCR beta clonotypes were dominant ex vivo.

This clonotype was seen a few times. Its target is unknown. This CDR3 comprises 14 residues. Germline-derived CDR1 and CDR2 are LNHDA and SQIVND (reference sequence). V shed 1 base and J shed 4 bases, with 8 bases lying between them. TCRdb used MiXCR to reprocess the reads, holding one entry per CDR3 protein. Of about 530,000 distinct CDR3 sequences in the sample, about 26% were seen once. Sequencing input: PBMCs. The sequence was collected from a human donor in good health (CMV status not recorded). Some clones in this sample may be carry-over from other donors' samples. V gene TRBV19 combines with J gene TRBJ2-1; D is undetermined. Here the CDR3 reads CASSIGQTYNEQFF. The CDR3 coding sequence is TGTGCCAGTAGTATAGGCCAGACGTACAATGAGCAGTTCTTC.